Sequencing of this TCR beta chain was carried out in a study of T cells in women clearing cervical HPV infection. There are 12 residues in the CDR3. V lost 1 base and J lost 5, with 5 bases in between. Looked up from germline, CDR1 is SGHDN and CDR2 is FVKESK. About this clone itself: Sequencing ends 3 residues short of the CDR3 end; the germline J gene provides the rest.

Generated by immunoSEQ multiplex PCR, the TCRdb table keeps only in-frame clones and is missing some. The sample holds about 23,000 clones. The V gene is TRBV14, the J gene TRBJ2-5; no clear D gene. The receptor was derived from a woman between 18 and 70 years old with a cervical HPV16 infection that either progressed to CIN3+ or cleared (not recorded which). Sequenced sample: blood buffy coat. CDR3 bases read: TGTGCCAGCAGCCAAGGTCAGGAGACC. This gives the protein CASSQGQET. The full CDR3 reads CASSQGQETQYF.